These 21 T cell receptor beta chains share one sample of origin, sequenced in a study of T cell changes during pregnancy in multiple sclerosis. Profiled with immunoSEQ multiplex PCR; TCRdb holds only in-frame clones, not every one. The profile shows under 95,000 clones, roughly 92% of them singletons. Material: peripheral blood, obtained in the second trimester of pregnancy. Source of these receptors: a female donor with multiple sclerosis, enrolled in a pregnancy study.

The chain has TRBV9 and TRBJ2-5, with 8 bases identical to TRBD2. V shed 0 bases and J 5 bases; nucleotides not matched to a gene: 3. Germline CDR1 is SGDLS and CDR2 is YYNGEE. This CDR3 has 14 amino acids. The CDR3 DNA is TGTGCCAGCAGCGTAGGTGGACTAGCTGAGACCCAGTACTTC. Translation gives CASSVGGLAETQYF.

CDR3 bases: TGTGCCAGCAGCTCGGGACTAGCGTTGTACGAGCAGTACTTC. Encoded protein: CASSSGLALYEQYF. The V and J genes are TRBV7-9 and TRBJ2-7, with TRBD2 matching over 10 bases. Germline trimming cut 4 bases from V and 4 bases from J; bases unmatched to any gene: 4. This CDR3 has 14 amino acids. Germline V gives CDR1 SEHNR, CDR2 FQNEAQ (reference sequence).

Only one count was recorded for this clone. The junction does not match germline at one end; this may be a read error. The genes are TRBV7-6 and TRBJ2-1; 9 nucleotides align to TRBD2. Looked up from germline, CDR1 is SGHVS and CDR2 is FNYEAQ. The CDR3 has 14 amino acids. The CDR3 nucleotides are TGTGCCAGCAGCGTAGCGGGAGTGTTGAATGAGCAGTTCTTC. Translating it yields CASSVAGVLNEQFF.

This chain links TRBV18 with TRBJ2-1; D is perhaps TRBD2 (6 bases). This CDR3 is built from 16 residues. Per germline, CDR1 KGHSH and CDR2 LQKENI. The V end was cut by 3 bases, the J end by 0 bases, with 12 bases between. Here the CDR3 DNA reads TGTGCCAGCTCACCGAGCGGAGGGAGCTCCTACAATGAGCAGTTCTTC. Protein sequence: CASSPSGGSSYNEQFF.

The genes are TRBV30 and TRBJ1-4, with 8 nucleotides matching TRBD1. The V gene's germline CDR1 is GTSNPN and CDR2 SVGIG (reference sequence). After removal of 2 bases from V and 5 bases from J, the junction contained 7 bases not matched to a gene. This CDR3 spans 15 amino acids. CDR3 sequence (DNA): TGTGCCTGGAGTAAGGGGGACAGGCAGAATGAAAAACTGTTTTTT. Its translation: CAWSKGDRQNEKLFF.

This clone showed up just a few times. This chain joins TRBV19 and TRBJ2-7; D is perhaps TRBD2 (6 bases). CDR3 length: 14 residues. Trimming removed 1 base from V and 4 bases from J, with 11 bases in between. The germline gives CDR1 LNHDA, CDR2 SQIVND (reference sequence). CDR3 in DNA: TGTGCCAGTAGTATAGTCCAGGGAGGATACGAGCAGTACTTC. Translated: CASSIVQGGYEQYF.

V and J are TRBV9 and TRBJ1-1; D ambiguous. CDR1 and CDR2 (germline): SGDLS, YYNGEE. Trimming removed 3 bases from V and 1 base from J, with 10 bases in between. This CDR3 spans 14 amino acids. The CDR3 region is CASSALQQNTEAFF. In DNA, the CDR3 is TGTGCCAGCAGCGCGTTACAGCAGAACACTGAAGCTTTCTTT. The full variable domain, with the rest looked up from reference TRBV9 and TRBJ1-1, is DSGVTQTPKHLITATGQRVTLRCSPRSGDLSVYWYQQSLDQGLQFLIQYYNGEERAKGNILERFSAQQFPDLHSELNLSSLELGDSALYFCASSALQQNTEAFFGQGTRLTVV.

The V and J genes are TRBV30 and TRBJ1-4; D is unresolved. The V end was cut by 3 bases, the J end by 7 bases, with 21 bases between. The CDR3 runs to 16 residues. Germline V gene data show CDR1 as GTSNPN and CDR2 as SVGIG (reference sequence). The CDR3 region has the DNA TGTGCCTGGAGGAATCTAGGAACGGGATTAACTGAAAAACTGTTTTTT. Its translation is CAWRNLGTGLTEKLFF.

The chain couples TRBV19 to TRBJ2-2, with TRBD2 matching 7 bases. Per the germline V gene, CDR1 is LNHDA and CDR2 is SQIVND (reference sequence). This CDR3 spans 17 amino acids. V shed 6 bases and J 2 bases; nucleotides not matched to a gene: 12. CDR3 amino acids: CASSQWLAVGNTGELFF. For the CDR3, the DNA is TGTGCCAGTAGCCAGTGGCTAGCGGTCGGTAACACCGGGGAGCTGTTTTTT.

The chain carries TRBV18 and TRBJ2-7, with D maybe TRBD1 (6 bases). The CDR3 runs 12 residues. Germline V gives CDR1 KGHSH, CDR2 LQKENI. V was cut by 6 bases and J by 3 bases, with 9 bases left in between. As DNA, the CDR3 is TGTGCCAGCTCGGGGACATTCTACGAGCAGTACTTC. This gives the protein CASSGTFYEQYF.

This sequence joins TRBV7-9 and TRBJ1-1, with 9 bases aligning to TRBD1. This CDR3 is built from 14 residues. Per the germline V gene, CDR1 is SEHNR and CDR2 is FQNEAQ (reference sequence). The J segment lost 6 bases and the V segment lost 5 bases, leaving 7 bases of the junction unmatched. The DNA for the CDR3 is TGTGCCAGCAGCCGAAGGACAGGGGTCGCTGAAGCTTTCTTT. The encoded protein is CASSRRTGVAEAFF.

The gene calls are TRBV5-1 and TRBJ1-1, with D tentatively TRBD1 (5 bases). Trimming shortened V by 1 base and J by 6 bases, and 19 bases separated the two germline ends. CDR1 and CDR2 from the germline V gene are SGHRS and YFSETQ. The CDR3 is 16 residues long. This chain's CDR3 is CASSLTNTLGGSEAFF. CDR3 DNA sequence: TGCGCCAGCAGCTTGACAAATACGTTGGGGGGGTCTGAAGCTTTCTTT.

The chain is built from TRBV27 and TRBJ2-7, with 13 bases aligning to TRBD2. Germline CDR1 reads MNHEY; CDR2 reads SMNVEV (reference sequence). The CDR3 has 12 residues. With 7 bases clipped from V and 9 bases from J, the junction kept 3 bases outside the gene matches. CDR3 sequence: CASKGLAGVQYF. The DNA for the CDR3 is TGTGCCAGCAAAGGACTAGCGGGAGTGCAGTACTTC.

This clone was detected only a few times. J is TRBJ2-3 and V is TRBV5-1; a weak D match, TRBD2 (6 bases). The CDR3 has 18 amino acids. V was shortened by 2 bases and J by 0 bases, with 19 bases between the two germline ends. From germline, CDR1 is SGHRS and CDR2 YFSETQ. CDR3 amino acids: CASSFRGTRAGSTDTQYF. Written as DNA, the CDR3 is TGCGCCAGCAGCTTCCGGGGGACTCGAGCTGGGAGCACAGATACGCAGTATTTT.

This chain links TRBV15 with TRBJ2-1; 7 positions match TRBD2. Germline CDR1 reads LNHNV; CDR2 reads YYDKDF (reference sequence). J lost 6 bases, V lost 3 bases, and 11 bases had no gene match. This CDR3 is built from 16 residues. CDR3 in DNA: TGTGCCACCAGCAGGGACCCAAGCGGGACGGGCAATGAGCAGTTCTTC. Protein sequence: CATSRDPSGTGNEQFF.

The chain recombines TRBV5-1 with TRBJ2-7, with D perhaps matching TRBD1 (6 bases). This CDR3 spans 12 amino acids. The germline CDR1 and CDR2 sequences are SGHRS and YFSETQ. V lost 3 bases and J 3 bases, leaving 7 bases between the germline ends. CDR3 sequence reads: CASSSTGYEQYF. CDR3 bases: TGCGCCAGCAGCTCGACAGGCTACGAGCAGTACTTC.

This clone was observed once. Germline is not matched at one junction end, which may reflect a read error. CDR3 bases: TGTGCCAGCAGCTTAGTGTTGGGCGACACTGAAGCCTTCTTT. Amino acids: CASSLVLGDTEAFF. This sequence joins TRBV7-9 and TRBJ1-1; no firm D call. The length of the CDR3 is 14 residues. The germline gives CDR1 SEHNR, CDR2 FQNEAQ (reference sequence).

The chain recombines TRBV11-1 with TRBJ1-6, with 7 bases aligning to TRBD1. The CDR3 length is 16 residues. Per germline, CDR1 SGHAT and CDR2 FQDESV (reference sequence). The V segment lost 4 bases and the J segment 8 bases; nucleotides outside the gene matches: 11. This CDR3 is CASSSSDRLNDSPLHF. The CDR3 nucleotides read TGTGCCAGCAGCTCCTCGGACAGGCTGAATGATTCACCCCTCCACTTT.

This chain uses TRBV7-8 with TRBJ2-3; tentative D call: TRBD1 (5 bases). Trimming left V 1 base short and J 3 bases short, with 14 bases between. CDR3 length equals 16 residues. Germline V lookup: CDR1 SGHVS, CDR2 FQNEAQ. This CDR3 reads CASSLGVDTLTDTQYF. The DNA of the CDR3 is TGTGCCAGCAGCTTAGGAGTGGACACTTTAACAGATACGCAGTATTTT.

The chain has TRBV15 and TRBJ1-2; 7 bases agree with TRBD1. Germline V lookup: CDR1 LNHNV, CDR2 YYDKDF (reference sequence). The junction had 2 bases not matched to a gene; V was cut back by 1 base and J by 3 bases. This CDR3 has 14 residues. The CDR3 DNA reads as TGTGCCACCAGCAGAGCTGACAGGGACTATGGCTACACCTTC. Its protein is CATSRADRDYGYTF. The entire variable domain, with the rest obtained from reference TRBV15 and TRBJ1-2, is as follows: DAMVIQNPRYQVTQFGKPVTLSCSQTLNHNVMYWYQQKSSQAPKLLFHYYDKDFNNEADTPDNFQSRRPNTSFCFLDIRSPGLGDTAMYLCATSRADRDYGYTFGSGTRLTVV.

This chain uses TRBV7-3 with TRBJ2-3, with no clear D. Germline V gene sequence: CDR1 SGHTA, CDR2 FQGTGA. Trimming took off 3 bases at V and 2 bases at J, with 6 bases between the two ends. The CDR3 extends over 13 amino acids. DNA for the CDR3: TGTGCCAGCAGCTTGGGCTACACAGATACGCAGTATTTT. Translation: CASSLGYTDTQYF.